This T cell receptor beta chain was captured in a study of PD-1 blockade in classical Hodgkin lymphoma. Time point here: cycle 4 day 1 (C4D1), after around six weeks of nivolumab. Brentuximab vedotin exposure varied among the patients, all of whom had relapsed after autologous stem cell transplantation. The authors purified CD4+ T cells from thawed PBMCs by magnetic negative selection. TCRdb's copy holds only in-frame clones and misses some; the assay was immunoSEQ multiplex PCR. The table shows tens of thousands of clones, with approximately 78% occurring only once. Study-level points and caveats: Relative to healthy donors, newly diagnosed patients reportedly had lower baseline TCR diversity, which was reported as lower still in relapsed/refractory patients. Significantly greater TCR diversity emerged by C4D1 in CD4+ cells but not CD8+ cells. Patients newly diagnosed and complete responders had comparable baseline diversity.

CDR1 and CDR2 from the germline V gene are SEHNR and FQNEAQ (reference sequence). The CDR3 has 15 amino acids. Between the trimmed V and J ends, which lost 0 bases and 1 base, there was a span of 7 bases. With regard to this clone: Its target is unknown.

This sequence was found in a human donor with classical Hodgkin lymphoma. This chain uses TRBV7-9 with TRBJ1-5; tentatively, D is TRBD1 (5 bases). This material consisted of CD4+ T cells from blood, taken before the fourth cycle of nivolumab. This CDR3 is CASSLAGVSNQPQHF. The DNA of the CDR3 is TGTGCCAGCAGCTTAGCAGGGGTAAGCAATCAGCCCCAGCATTTT.